These 2 T cell receptor beta chains were sequenced from one sample in a study of blood T cells in healthy people across ages. For the second PCR, which ran for 7 to 11 cycles, a sample-barcoded 5' primer and a J-beta primer mix were used. One entry per CDR3 protein results from TCRdb running MiXCR on the 5' RACE reads. The sample includes 1,300,000 or so distinct CDR3 sequences, 59% of them seen just once. The sample was blood. The origin of the receptors is a man aged 18 to 30 in good health.

This chain connects TRBV5-1 to TRBJ2-1, with 13 bases identical to TRBD2. Germline trimming cut 4 bases from V and 7 bases from J; bases unmatched to any gene: 8. There are 16 residues in the CDR3. The germline V gene has CDR1 SGHRS and CDR2 YFSETQ. CDR3 sequence (DNA): TGCGCCAGCAGCCTCTTGACTAGCGGGAGGTTTAATGAGCAGTTCTTC. This encodes CASSLLTSGRFNEQFF.

CDR3 nucleotide sequence: TGCGCCAGCAGCCAAGATCATAGCGAGGAGACCCAGTTCTTC. Translation gives CASSQDHSEETQFF. The chain combines TRBV4-3 with TRBJ2-5, with D tentatively TRBD2 (5 bases). The DNA end favors TRBJ2-1, so the J call may be wrong. CDR1 and CDR2 (germline): LGHNA, YSLEER. The CDR3 has 14 residues.